The 5 T cell receptor beta chains below come from one sample, sequenced in a study of OX40 agonist ivuxolimab in advanced cancers. Here immunoSEQ multiplex PCR was the method, and the copy in TCRdb shows in-frame clones only, minus some. The table shows under 85,000 clones, with around 90% occurring only once. This specimen consisted of CD4+ or CD8+ T cells sorted from blood, obtained in a trial of the OX40 agonist ivuxolimab. Every receptor here comes from an adult with an advanced solid tumor such as melanoma, head and neck, liver or kidney cancer.

The chain links TRBV6-1 to TRBJ1-5; the match to TRBD1 covers 8 bases. The CDR3 consists of 15 residues. Germline V gives CDR1 MNHNS, CDR2 SASEGT. V shed 3 bases, J shed 2 bases, and the junction held 3 bases outside the gene matches. The CDR3 region is CASSEGQAGNQPQHF. DNA of the CDR3: TGTGCCAGCAGTGAGGGACAGGCGGGCAATCAGCCCCAGCATTTT.

This rearrangement joins TRBV7-3 to TRBJ2-2; D is perhaps TRBD1 or TRBD2 (5 bases each). V shed 2 bases and J shed 6 bases, with 19 bases lying between them. The length of the CDR3 is 17 residues. Per germline, CDR1 SGHTA and CDR2 FQGTGA. The CDR3 DNA follows: TGTGCCAGCAGCTTAGCCCCGGGACGGATAATGGCCGGGGAGCTGTTTTTT. It codes for CASSLAPGRIMAGELFF.

The chain joins TRBV7-9 to TRBJ1-5, with 7 bases identical to TRBD1. Trimming removed 7 bases from V and 4 bases from J; junction bases left unmatched: 4. This CDR3 region has 13 residues. The germline V gene has CDR1 SEHNR and CDR2 FQNEAQ (reference sequence). CDR3 DNA: TGTGCCAGCACTATGACAGGGAATCAGCCCCAGCATTTT. This encodes CASTMTGNQPQHF.

The V and J genes are TRBV5-3 and TRBJ1-5, with D unresolved. TRBV5-3 belongs to the ORF category, with a function that is uncertain. The CDR3 consists of 15 residues. Trimming stripped 2 bases from V and 2 bases from J, with 11 bases between. CDR3 sequence: CARSFGEAGNQPQHF. The CDR3 bases are TGTGCCAGAAGCTTTGGGGAGGCGGGCAATCAGCCCCAGCATTTT.

The chain uses TRBV5-8 and TRBJ1-2, with D possibly matching TRBD1 (5 bases). Germline V lookup: CDR1 SGHTS, CDR2 YDEGEE. The CDR3 length is 15 residues. With 4 bases removed from V and 3 bases from J, the gap between germline ends came to 16 bases. The DNA for the CDR3 is TGTGCCAGCAGCCTTGACAGACACTATGACTATGGCTACACCTTC. Translation: CASSLDRHYDYGYTF.